This entry lists 5 T cell receptor beta chains sequenced from one sample in a study of control samples from healthy donors and cancer patients. Only in-frame clones appear in the TCRdb table, and some are missing; sequencing was by immunoSEQ multiplex PCR. The sample shows about 220,000 clones, over 90% of them seen only once. The sequenced material came from blood. These receptors all come from a man aged 50 to 60 in good health.

This CDR3 is CASSSRGGGGREVQETQYF. As DNA, the CDR3 is TGTGCCAGCAGCTCGCGGGGGGGCGGAGGGAGGGAAGTACAAGAGACCCAGTACTTC. The rearrangement uses TRBV11-2 and TRBJ2-5; TRBD2 agrees at 9 bases. CDR1 and CDR2 (germline): SGHAT, FQNNGV. The CDR3 runs to 19 residues. V dropped 4 bases and J dropped 2; count of bases not matched to a gene: 17.

The chain employs TRBV6-6 and TRBJ2-1; 10 nucleotides match TRBD2. The CDR3 is 18 amino acids. The J segment lost 6 bases and the V segment lost 5 bases, leaving 16 bases of the junction unmatched. Germline V gene lookup returns CDR1 MNHNY and CDR2 SVGAGI (reference sequence). CDR3 DNA: TGTGCCAGCAGTCCCCGACCCCTGTCGAGCGGGGGGGGCAATGAGCAGTTCTTC. This encodes CASSPRPLSSGGGNEQFF.

The V gene is TRBV5-4, the J gene TRBJ1-1; a weak D match, TRBD1 (5 bases). Germline V gene sequence: CDR1 SGHNT, CDR2 YYREEE (reference sequence). V lost 1 base and J 1 base, leaving 11 bases between the germline ends. The length of the CDR3 is 15 residues. CDR3 nucleotides: TGTGCCAGCAGCTTGAATCCCCAGGGGAACACTGAAGCTTTCTTT. It translates to CASSLNPQGNTEAFF.

This chain joins TRBV18 and TRBJ1-2; the D is unclear. The CDR3 sequence is 14 residues long. CDR1 and CDR2 from the germline V gene are KGHSH and LQKENI. The ends were cut back, 5 bases at V and 1 base at J, with 11 bases in the middle. In nucleotides, the CDR3 is TGTGCCAGCTCAAGTCGGGAGTTTAACTATGGCTACACCTTC. Encoded protein: CASSSREFNYGYTF.

J is TRBJ1-1 and V is TRBV18; the D gene is possibly TRBD1 (6 bases). This CDR3 has 16 residues. Germline CDR1 KGHSH, CDR2 LQKENI. Trimming shortened V by 5 bases and J by 1 base, and 17 bases separated the two germline ends. Here the CDR3 reads CASSVVGGEGNTEAFF. The CDR3 region has the DNA TGTGCCAGCTCAGTGGTCGGGGGCGAGGGGAACACTGAAGCTTTCTTT.